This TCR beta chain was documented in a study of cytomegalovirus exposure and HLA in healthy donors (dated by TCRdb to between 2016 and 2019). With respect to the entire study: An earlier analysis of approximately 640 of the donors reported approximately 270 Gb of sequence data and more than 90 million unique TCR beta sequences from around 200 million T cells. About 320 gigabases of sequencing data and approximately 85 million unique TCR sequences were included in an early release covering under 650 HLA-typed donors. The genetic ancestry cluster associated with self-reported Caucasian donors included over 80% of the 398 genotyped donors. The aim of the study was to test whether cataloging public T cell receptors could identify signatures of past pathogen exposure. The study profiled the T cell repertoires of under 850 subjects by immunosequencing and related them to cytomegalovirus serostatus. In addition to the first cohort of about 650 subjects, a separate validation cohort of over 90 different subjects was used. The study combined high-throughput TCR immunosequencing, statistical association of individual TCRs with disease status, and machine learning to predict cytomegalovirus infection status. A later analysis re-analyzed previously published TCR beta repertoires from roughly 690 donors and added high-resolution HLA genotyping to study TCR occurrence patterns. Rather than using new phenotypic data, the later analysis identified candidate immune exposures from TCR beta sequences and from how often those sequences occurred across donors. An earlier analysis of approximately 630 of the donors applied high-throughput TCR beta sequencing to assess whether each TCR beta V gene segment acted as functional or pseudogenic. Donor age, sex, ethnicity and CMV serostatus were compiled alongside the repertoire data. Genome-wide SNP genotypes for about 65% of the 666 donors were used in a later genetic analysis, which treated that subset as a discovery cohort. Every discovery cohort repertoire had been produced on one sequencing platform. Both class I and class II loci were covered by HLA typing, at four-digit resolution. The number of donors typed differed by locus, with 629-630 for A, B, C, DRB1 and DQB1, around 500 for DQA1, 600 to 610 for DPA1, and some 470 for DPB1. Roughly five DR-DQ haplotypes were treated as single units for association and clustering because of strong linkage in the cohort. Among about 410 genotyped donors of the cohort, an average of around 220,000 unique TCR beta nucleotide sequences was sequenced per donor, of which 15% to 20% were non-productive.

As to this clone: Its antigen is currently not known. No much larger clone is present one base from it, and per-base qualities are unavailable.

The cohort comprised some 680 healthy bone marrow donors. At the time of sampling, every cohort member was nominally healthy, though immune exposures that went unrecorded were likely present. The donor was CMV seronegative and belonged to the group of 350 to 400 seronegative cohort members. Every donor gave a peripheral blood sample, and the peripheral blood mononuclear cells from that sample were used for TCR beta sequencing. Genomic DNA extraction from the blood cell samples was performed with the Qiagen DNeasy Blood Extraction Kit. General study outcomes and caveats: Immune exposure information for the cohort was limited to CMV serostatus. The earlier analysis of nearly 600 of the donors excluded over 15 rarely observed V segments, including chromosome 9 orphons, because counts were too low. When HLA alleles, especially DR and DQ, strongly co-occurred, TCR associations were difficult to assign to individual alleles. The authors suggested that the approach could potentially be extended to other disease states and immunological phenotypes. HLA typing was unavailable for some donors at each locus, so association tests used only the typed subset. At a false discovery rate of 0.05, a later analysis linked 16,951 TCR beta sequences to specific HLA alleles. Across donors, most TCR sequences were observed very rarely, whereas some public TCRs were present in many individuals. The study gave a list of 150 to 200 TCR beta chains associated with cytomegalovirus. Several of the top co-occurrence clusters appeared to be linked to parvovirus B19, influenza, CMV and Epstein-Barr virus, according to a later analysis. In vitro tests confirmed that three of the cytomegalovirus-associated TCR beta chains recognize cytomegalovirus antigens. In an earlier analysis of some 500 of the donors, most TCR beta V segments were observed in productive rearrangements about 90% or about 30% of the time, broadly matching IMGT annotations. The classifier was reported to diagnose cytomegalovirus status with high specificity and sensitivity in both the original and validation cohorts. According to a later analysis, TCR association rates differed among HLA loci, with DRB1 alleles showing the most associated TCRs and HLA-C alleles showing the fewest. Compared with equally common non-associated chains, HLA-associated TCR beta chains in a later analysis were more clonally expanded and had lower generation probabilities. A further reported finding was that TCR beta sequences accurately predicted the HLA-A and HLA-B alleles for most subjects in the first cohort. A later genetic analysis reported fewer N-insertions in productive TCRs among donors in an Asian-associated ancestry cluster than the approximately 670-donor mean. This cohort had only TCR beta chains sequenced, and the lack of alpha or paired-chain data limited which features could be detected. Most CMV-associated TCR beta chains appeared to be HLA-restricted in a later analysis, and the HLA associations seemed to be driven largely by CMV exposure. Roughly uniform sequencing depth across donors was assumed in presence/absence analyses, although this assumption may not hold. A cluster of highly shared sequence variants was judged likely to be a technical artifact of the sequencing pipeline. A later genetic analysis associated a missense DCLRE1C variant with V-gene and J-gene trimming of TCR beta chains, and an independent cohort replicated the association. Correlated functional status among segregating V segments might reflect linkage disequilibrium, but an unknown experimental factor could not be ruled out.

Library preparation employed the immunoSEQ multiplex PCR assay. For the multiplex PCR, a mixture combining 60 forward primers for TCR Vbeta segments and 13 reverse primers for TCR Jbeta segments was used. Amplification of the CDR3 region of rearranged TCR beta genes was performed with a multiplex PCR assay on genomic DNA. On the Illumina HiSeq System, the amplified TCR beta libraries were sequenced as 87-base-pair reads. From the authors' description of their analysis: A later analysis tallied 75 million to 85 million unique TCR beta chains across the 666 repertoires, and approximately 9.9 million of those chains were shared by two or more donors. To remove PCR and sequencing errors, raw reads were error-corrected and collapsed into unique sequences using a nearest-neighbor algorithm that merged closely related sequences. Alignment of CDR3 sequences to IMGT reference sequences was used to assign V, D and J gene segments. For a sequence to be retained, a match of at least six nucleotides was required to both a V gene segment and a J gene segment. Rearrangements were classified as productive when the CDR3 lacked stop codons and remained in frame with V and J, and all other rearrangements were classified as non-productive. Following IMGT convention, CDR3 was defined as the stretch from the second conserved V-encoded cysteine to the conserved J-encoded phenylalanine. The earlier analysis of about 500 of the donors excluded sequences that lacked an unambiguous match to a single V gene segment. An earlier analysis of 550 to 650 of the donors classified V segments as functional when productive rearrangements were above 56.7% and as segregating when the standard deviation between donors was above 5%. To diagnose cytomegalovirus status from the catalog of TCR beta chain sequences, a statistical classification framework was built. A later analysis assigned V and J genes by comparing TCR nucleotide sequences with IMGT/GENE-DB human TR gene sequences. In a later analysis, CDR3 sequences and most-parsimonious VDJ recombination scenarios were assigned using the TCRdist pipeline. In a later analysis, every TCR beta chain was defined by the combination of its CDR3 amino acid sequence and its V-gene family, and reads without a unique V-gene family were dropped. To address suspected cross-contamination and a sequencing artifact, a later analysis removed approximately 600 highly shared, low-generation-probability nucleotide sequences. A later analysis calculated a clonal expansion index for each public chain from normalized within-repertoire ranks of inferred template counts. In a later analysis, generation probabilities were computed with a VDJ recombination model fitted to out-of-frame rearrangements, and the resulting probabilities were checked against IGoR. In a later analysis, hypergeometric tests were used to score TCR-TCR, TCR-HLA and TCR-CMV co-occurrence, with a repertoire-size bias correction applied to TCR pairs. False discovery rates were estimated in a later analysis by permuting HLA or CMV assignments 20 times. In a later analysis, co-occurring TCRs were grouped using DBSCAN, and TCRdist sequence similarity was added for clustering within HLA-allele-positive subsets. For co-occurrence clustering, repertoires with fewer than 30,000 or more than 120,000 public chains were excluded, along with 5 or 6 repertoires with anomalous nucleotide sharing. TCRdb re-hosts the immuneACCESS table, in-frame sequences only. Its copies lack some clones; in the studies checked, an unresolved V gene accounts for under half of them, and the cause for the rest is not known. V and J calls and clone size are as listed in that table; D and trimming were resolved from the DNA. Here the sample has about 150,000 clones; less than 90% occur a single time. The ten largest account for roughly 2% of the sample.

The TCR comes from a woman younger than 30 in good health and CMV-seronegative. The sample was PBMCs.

The bases are TGCGCCAGCAGTCCGGGCAGCCTTGGAGGGTTCAATGAGCAGTTCTTC. It is translated as CASSPGSLGGFNEQFF. The rearrangement joined TRBV23-1 to TRBJ2-1; TRBD2 could be the D gene, as 6 bases match. TRBV23-1 is designated an ORF whose function remains uncertain. Cut back by 4 bases and 6 bases, the V and J ends lie 19 bases apart. The CDR3 runs 16 amino acids, cysteine and phenylalanine included. Only the CDR3 part of the read is kept: 48 bases, read in frame from the first base.